This TCR beta chain originates from a study of shared clonotypes between healthy human individuals. Study-level results: Generation probabilities of non-shared clonotypes were lower (relative to those shared by all four donors). Rarefaction analysis demonstrated incomplete sorted-subset sequencing notwithstanding large depth. Limited genetic and exposure-history diversity came from having few donors.

The CDR3 runs 13 residues. Germline loops: CDR1 GTSNPN, CDR2 SVGIG (reference sequence). Trimming removed 2 bases at V and 5 bases at J, with 7 bases between. A word on this clone: Its target is unknown.

Profiled with immunoSEQ multiplex PCR; TCRdb holds only in-frame clones, not every one. The sample consists of over a million clones, about 77% of them appearing once. Subsets obtained from CD4+ cells comprised CD45RA+ naive and CD45RA-negative memory cells. Sequenced: memory CD4+ T cells sorted from blood. Sample subset: CD45RA-negative fraction. The chain employs TRBV30 and TRBJ1-6; D is undetermined. The origin of this receptor is a man aged 18-30 years in good health. The CDR3 sequence: CAWSSLNNSPLHF. CDR3 nucleotides: TGTGCCTGGAGTTCCTTGAATAATTCACCCCTCCACTTT.